This T cell receptor (beta chain) comes out of a study of CD8+ T cells in alopecia areata. Overall study: Treated patients were dosed with oral tofacitinib, taking 5 to 10 mg twice daily.

This clone has just a few counts. The CDR3 has 17 amino acids. Trimming stripped 3 bases from V and 5 bases from J, with 17 bases between. Germline assignment: CDR1 ENHRY and CDR2 SYGVKD. TCR sequencing used cDNA made by reverse transcription of extracted RNA. Repertoires were generated with immunoSEQ multiplex PCR, while TCRdb's copy carries only in-frame clones and drops some. The top ten clones hold 19% of a sample with roughly 150,000 clones, about 51% of them seen once. Collected material from alopecia areata patients comprised lesional scalp punch biopsies and peripheral blood. This sequence was found in a human donor with alopecia areata. The chain carries TRBV10-3 and TRBJ2-6; D unresolved. The sequences come from CD8+ T cells sorted from blood, collected at week 0. In DNA, the CDR3 is TGTGCCATCAGTGACCTCCCCGGCCCTCTTAGGGCCAACGTCCTGACTTTC. Its translation is CAISDLPGPLRANVLTF.